This T cell receptor (beta chain) was captured in a study of blood T cell repertoires in COVID-19. In germline, CDR1 is LGHNT, CDR2 FRNRAP. V was pared by 7 bases and J by 17 bases, with 21 bases between. The CDR3 is made up of 13 amino acids. Method: immunoSEQ multiplex PCR; TCRdb's copy keeps in-frame clones and lacks some. Among fewer than 500,000 clones listed, approximately 87% were seen once. The J gene is TRBJ2-6, the V gene TRBV12-5; maybe TRBD1 (5 bases). Sample: PBMCs or T cells enriched from blood (not recorded which). The clonotype originates from a man aged 25-40 years who had recovered from COVID-19. CDR3 sequence reads: CASALDVIGAMTF. The CDR3 DNA is TGTGCTAGTGCCCTGGACGTCATAGGGGCTATGACTTTC.